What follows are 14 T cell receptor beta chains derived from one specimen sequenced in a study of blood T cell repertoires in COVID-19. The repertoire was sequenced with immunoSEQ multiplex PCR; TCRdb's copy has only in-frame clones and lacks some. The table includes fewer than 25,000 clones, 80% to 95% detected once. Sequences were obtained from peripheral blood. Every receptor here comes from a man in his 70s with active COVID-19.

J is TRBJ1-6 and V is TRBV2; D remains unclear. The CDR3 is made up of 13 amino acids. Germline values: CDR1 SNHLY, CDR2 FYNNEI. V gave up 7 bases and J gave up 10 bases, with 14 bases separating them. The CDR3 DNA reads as TGTGCCAGCATAGCGGAGGTCGGGTCACCCCTCCACTTT. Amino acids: CASIAEVGSPLHF.

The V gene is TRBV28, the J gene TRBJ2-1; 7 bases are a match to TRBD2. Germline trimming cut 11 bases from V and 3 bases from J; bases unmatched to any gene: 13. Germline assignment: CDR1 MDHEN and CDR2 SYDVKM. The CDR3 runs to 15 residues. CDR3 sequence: CAGYQGGSGYNEQFF. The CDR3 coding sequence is TGTGCCGGCTATCAGGGCGGGAGTGGCTACAATGAGCAGTTCTTC.

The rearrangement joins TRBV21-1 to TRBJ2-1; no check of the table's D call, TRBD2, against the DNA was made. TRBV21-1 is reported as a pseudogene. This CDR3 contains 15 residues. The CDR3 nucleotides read TGTGCCAGCAGCAAATGTGACTCCACGTACAATGAGCAGTTCTTC. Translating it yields CASSKCDSTYNEQFF.

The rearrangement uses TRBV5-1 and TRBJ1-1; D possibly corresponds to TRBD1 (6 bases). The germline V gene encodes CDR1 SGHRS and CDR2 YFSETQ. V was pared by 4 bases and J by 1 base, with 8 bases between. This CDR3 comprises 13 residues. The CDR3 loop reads CASSLQGNTEAFF. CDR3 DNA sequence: TGCGCCAGCAGCCTACAGGGGAACACTGAAGCTTTCTTT.

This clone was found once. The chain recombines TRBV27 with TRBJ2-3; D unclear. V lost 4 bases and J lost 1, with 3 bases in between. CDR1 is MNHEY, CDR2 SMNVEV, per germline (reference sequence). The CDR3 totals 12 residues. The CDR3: CASSSGTDTQYF. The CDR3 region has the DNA TGTGCCAGCAGTTCAGGCACAGATACGCAGTATTTT.

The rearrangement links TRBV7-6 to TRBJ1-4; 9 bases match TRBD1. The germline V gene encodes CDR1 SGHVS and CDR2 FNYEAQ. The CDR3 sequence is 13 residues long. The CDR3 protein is CASGDRVNEKLFF. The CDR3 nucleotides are TGTGCGAGTGGGGACAGGGTTAATGAAAAACTGTTTTTT.

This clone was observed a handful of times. CDR3 in amino acids: CASSHADRMHNSPLHF. CDR3 bases: TGTGCCAGCAGCCATGCCGACAGGATGCATAATTCACCCCTCCACTTT. The chain is built from TRBV3-1 (or the pseudogene TRBV3-2) and TRBJ1-6; weak D call: TRBD1 (6 bases). V was cut by 3 bases and J by 5 bases, with 14 bases left in between. In germline, CDR1 is LGHDT, CDR2 YNNKEL (reference sequence). The CDR3 consists of 16 residues.

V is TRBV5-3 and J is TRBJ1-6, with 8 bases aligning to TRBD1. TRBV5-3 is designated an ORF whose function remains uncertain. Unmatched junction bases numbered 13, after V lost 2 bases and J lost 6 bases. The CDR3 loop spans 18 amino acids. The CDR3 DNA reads TGTGCCAGAAGCTTACTCAGGGGGCTGCTACCTTTTAATTCACCCCTCCACTTT. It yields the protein CARSLLRGLLPFNSPLHF.

The CDR3 DNA reads as TGTGCCAGCAGCCTGCCGGGACAGGGGGGATATTATGGCTACACCTTC. Protein: CASSLPGQGGYYGYTF. This sequence joins TRBV5-6 and TRBJ1-2; 11 bases match TRBD1. The germline gives CDR1 SGHDT, CDR2 YYEEEE. The V segment lost 4 bases and the J segment 5 bases; nucleotides outside the gene matches: 10. This CDR3 comprises 16 residues.

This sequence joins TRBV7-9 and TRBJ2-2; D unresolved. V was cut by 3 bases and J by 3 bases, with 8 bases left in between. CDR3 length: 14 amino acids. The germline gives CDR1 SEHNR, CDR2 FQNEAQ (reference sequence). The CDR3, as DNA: TGTGCCAGCAGCTTCTCGGCGGACACCGGGGAGCTGTTTTTT. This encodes CASSFSADTGELFF.

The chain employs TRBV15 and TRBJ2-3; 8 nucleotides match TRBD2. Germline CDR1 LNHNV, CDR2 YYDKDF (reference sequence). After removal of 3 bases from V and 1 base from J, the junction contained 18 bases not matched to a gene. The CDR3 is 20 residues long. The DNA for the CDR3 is TGTGCCACCAGCAGGGTCCCGCCTAGCGGGTCCTTTGGGGGCACAGATACGCAGTATTTT. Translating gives CATSRVPPSGSFGGTDTQYF.

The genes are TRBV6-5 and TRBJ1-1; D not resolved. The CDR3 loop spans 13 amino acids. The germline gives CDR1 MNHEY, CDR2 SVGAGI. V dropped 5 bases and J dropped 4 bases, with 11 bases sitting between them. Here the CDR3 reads CASSQRHFTEAFF. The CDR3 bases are TGTGCCAGCAGTCAACGACACTTCACTGAAGCTTTCTTT.

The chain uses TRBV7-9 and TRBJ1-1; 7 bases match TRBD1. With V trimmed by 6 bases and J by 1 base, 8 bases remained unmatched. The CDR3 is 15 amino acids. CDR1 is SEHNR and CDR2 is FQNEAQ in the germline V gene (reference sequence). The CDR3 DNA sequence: TGTGCCAGCAGGATCCTAGGGGGCGAGAACACTGAAGCTTTCTTT. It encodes CASRILGGENTEAFF.

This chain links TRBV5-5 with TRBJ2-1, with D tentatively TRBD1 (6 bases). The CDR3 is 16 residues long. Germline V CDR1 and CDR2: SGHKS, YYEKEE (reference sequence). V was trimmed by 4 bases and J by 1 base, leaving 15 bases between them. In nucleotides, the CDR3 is TGTGCCAGCAGCCAACAGGGTGGGGGTTCCTACAATGAGCAGTTCTTC. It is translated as CASSQQGGGSYNEQFF.